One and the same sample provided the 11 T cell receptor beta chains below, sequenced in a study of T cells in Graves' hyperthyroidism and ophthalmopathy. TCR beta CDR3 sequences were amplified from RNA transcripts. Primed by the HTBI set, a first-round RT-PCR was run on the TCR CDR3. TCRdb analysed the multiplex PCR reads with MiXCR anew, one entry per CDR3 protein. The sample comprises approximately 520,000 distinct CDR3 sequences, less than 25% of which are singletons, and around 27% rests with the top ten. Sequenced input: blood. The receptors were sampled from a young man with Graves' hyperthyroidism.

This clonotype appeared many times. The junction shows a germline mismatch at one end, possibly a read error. The CDR3 spells CASSLKDYEQYF. As DNA, the CDR3 is TGTGCTAGCAGCCTAAAGGACTACGAGCAGTACTTC. The genes are TRBV13 and TRBJ2-7; no clear D. There are 12 residues in the CDR3. Per germline, CDR1 PRHDT and CDR2 FYEKMQ (reference sequence).

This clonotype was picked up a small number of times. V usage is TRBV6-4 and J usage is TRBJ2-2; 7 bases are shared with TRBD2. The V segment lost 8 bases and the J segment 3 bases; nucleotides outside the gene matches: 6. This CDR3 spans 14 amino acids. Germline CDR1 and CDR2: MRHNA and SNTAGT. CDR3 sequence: CASRSGVDTGELFF. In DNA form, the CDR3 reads TGTGCCAGCCGCAGCGGGGTCGACACCGGGGAGCTGTTTTTT.

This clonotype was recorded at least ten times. CDR3 bases: TGTGCCAGCAGCTTATTCGAGCGGGGGGCCGAGACCCAGTACTTC. The encoded protein is CASSLFERGAETQYF. This chain connects TRBV11-2 to TRBJ2-5; 9 bases align to TRBD2. The CDR3 is 15 amino acids. Trimming cost V 2 bases and J 5 bases; bases outside gene matches: 6. Germline values: CDR1 SGHAT, CDR2 FQNNGV. The whole variable domain, filled in from reference TRBV11-2 and TRBJ2-5, reads EAGVAQSPRYKIIEKRQSVAFWCNPISGHATLYWYQQILGQGPKLLIQFQNNGVVDDSQLPKDRFSAERLKGVDSTLKIQPAKLEDSAVYLCASSLFERGAETQYFGPGTRLLVL.

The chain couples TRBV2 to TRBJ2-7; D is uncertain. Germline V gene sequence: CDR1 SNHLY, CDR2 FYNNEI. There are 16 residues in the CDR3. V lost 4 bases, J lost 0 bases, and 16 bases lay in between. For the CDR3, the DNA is TGTGCCAGCAGTGGGATGTCATGGGGTAGCTCCTACGAGCAGTACTTC. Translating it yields CASSGMSWGSSYEQYF.

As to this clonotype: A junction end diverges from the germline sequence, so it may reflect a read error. The CDR3 sequence: CASSESGLLGYDQYF. In nucleotides, the CDR3 is TGTGCCAGCAGTGAGAGCGGGCTCCTGGGTTACGATCAGTACTTC. V and J are TRBV2 and TRBJ2-7; maybe TRBD2 (6 bases). The CDR3 spans 15 residues. Germline V lookup: CDR1 SNHLY, CDR2 FYNNEI.

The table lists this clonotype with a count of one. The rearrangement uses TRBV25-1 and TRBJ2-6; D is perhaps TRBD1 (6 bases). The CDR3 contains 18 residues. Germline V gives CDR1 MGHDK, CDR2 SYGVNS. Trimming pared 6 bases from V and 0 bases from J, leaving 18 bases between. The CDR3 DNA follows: TGTGCCAGCAGCTCCGACAGGATCCTAAGCTCTGGGGCCAACGTCCTGACTTTC. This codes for CASSSDRILSSGANVLTF.

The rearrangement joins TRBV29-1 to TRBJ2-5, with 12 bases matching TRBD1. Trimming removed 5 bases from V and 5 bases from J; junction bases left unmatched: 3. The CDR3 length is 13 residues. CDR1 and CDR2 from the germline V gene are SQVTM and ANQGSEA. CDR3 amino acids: CSVQGQGAETQYF. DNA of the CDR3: TGCAGCGTTCAGGGACAGGGGGCCGAGACCCAGTACTTC.

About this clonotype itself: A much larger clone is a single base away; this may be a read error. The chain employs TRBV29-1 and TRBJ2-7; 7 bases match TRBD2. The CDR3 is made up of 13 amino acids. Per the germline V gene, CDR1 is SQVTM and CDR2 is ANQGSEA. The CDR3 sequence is CIVVGGLAYEQYF. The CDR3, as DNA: TGCATCGTTGTCGGCGGACTAGCCTACGAGCAGTACTTC.

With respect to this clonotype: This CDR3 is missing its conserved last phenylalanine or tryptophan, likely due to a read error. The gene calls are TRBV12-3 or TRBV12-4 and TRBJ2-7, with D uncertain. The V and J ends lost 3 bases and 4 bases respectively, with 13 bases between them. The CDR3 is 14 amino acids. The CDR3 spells CASSLALREYEQYY. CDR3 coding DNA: TGTGCCAGCAGTTTGGCGCTAAGGGAATACGAGCAGTACTAC.

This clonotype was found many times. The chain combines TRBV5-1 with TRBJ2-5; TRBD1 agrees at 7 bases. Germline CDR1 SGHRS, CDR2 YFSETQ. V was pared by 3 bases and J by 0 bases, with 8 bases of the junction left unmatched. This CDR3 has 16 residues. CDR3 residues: CASSSPRQGHQETQYF. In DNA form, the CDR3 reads TGCGCCAGCAGCTCGCCTCGACAGGGACACCAAGAGACCCAGTACTTC.

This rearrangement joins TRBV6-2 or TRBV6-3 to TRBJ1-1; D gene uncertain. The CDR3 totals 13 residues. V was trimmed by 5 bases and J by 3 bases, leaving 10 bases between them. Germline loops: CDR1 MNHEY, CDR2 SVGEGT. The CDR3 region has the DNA TGTGCCAGCAGTACGGACTGGGACACTGAAGCTTTCTTT. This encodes CASSTDWDTEAFF.